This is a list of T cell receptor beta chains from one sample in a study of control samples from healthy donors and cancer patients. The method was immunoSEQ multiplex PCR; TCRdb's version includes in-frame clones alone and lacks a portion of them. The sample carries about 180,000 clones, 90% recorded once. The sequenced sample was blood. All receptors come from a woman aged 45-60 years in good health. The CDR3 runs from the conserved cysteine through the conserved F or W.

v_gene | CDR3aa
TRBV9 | CASGTGRGDTQYF
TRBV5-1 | CASSLEGEGNQPQHF
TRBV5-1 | CASSLGGLGTEAFF
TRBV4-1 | CASSQKGSSYEQYF
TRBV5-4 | CASSPHRGAGANVLTF
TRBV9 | CASGSQIQGHEQFF
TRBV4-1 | CASSQDVSRQGKTLHF
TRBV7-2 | CASSPTWTSLETQYF
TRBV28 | CASRFRDRGLSPLHF
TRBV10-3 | CAISESERVRQHF